This T cell receptor (beta chain) appears in the sequencing data of a study of T cell changes during pregnancy in multiple sclerosis (dated by TCRdb to the late 2010s). Background on the whole study: The study examined how the T cell repertoire changed over the course of pregnancy in women with multiple sclerosis.

As regards this clone: The antigen this receptor binds is unknown. The input lacks base qualities; no much larger clone sits a single base away.

The library was produced with the immunoSEQ multiplex PCR assay. The table was pulled from immuneACCESS by TCRdb, which kept in-frame rearrangements only. Such tables lose some clones; where checked, under half of the loss comes from unresolved V genes, and the rest has no known cause. This sample comprises around 31,000 clones, about 92% of them detected only once. Together, the top ten hold about 0.41% of the sample. Germline trimming: 3 bases from V, 2 bases from J; junction bases outside gene matches: 13. CDR1 and CDR2, looked up from the germline V gene, are MDHEN and SYDVKM. The CDR3, from cysteine to phenylalanine, totals 17 residues. Just CDR3 DNA is preserved here, 51 bases in frame from base 1.

The sequencing here drew on CD4+ T cells from peripheral blood mononuclear cells, taken in the second trimester of pregnancy. The receptor chain draws on TRBV28 and TRBJ2-7, and 7 bases in between align with TRBD1. This TCR came from a female donor with multiple sclerosis, enrolled in a pregnancy study. Here is the DNA: TGTGCCAGCAGTTTTAGAGCAAGGAGACAGGGACCCTACGAGCAGTACTTC. This translates into CASSFRARRQGPYEQYF.